This T cell receptor (beta chain) was documented in a study of shared clonotypes between healthy human individuals. Looking at the study overall: A couple of women and three men aged 18 to 49 served as donors.

Deep-level assay runs were performed. Original processing methods: Filtering differed for immunoSEQ, which gave only junction sequences without quality scores. Clones were sequenced by immunoSEQ multiplex PCR, and TCRdb holds only the in-frame ones, with some missing. V, J and clone size were drawn from that table, and D and trimming were deduced from the DNA. Of approximately 2,000,000 clones in the sample, around 93% were seen once. Only CD45RO-negative cells positively selected for CCR7 counted as naive CD8 cells, so terminally differentiated effector memory CD45RA+ cells were excluded. Donors had no recently reported acute infections or vaccinations and were HIV-negative. V was pared by 5 bases and J by 3 bases, with 9 bases of the junction left unmatched. CDR3 length equals 16 residues. From germline, CDR1 is MNHEY and CDR2 SMNVEV (reference sequence).

The sample consisted of naive CD8+ T cells from PBMCs. The chain uses TRBV27 and TRBJ2-5; TRBD1 matches 10 bases. The origin of this receptor is a man between 18 and 29 years old in good health. Some clones in this sample may be carry-over from other donors' samples. As DNA, the CDR3 is TGTGCCAGCAGTCAAGGGACAGGGGCTCCGAAAGAGACCCAGTACTTC. It yields the protein CASSQGTGAPKETQYF.